What follows describes a single TCR beta chain. These data are taken from a study of T-cell memory formation after mild COVID-19. TCRdb re-derived calls from the 5' RACE reads in MiXCR, one entry per CDR3 protein. The data contain approximately 340,000 distinct CDR3 sequences, 10% to 15% of them seen just once; the ten biggest clones take up about a fifth. Germline V gives CDR1 MGHRA, CDR2 YSYEKL. V was clipped by 0 bases and J by 3 bases, with 5 bases between them. There are 13 residues in the CDR3. The receptor was isolated from a man aged 18 to 30 who had mild COVID-19 (a few samples of this study predate the infection). Cell type and time point are not known. What was sequenced was PBMCs or a T cell subset sorted from them (not recorded which). V and J are TRBV4-1 and TRBJ1-2; D remains unclear. The CDR3 is CASSQERDYGYTF. The CDR3 DNA reads TGCGCCAGCAGCCAAGAGAGGGACTATGGCTACACCTTC.